This T cell receptor (beta chain) was recorded in a study of T cell repertoires in cytomegalovirus infection. Looking at the study overall: Public TCR beta signature analysis indicated the presence of both CMV infection and matching HLA type. General study points: Cumulated frequencies of public TCR beta families served to identify carriers of CMV plus the relevant HLA.

Using its own MiXCR run on the reads, TCRdb lists one record per CDR3 protein. The sample shows about 770,000 distinct CDR3 sequences, almost 30% of them seen only once. V was pared by 8 bases and J by 6 bases, with 11 bases between. The CDR3 spans 12 residues. About this clonotype: Its antigen is undetermined.

This chain connects TRBV12-3 or TRBV12-4 to TRBJ1-5; D is ambiguous. This receptor was obtained from a human donor in good health (CMV status not recorded). Some clones in this sample may be carry-over from other donors' samples. Sequences were derived from cultured CD8+ T cells from PBMCs, sampled from culture after CMV antigen stimulation. This CDR3 is CASGGGVQPQHF. CDR3 DNA: TGTGCCAGCGGAGGTGGCGTTCAGCCCCAGCATTTT.